This T cell receptor (beta chain) was obtained from a study of T cells expressing NK-cell markers. The authors generated TCR beta cDNA through 5'RACE template switching with UMIs. TCRdb reanalyzed the 5' RACE reads, giving one entry per CDR3 protein sequence and no DNA. Recorded here are 200,000 to 300,000 distinct CDR3 sequences; the top ten clones represent around 4.2%. The sequencing input was blood T cells: a sorted CD56 or NKG2C T cell subset, CD4+ or CD8+ T cells, or bulk PBMC T cells (not recorded which). The clonotype was recovered from a woman aged 18-70 years in good health.

CDR3 amino acids: CASSLGGSNYGYTF. This chain links TRBV11-2 with TRBJ1-2; no DNA is available, so the TRBD1 call from TCRdb remains unchecked. The CDR3 has 14 residues. CDR1 and CDR2 from the germline V gene are SGHAT and FQNNGV.